This T cell receptor beta chain was sequenced during a study of cytomegalovirus exposure and HLA in healthy donors (dated by TCRdb to about 2017). With regard to the full study: An earlier analysis of several hundred of the donors reported about 280 Gb of sequence data and 100 million to 120 million unique TCR beta sequences obtained from some 170 million T cells. Among roughly 370 genotyped donors of the cohort, an average of about 240,000 unique TCR beta nucleotide sequences were sequenced per donor, roughly 18% of them non-productive. A later analysis re-examined previously published TCR beta repertoires from over 500 donors and added high-resolution HLA genotyping to investigate patterns of TCR occurrence. Using immunosequencing, the study profiled T cell repertoires from about 650 subjects and related those repertoires to cytomegalovirus serostatus. In addition to the first cohort of about 650 subjects, a separate validation cohort of 120 different subjects was used. A later genetic analysis took genome-wide SNP genotypes for 398 of the 666 donors and used that subset as a discovery cohort. The study aimed to test whether cataloging public T cell receptors could reveal signatures of past pathogen exposure. Because of strong linkage in the cohort, roughly five DR-DQ haplotypes were treated as single units for association and clustering. HLA typing covered class I and class II loci at four-digit resolution. Alongside the repertoire data, information on donor age, sex, ethnicity and CMV serostatus was compiled. The number of typed donors differed by locus: about 620-640 for A, B, C, DRB1 and DQB1; 522 for DQA1; over 600 for DPA1; and 400 to 480 for DPB1. To predict cytomegalovirus infection status, the study combined high-throughput TCR immunosequencing, statistical association of individual TCRs with disease status, and machine learning. An earlier analysis of about 620 of the donors applied high-throughput TCR beta sequencing to assess whether each TCR beta V gene segment acted as functional or pseudogenic. All discovery cohort repertoires had been generated on a single sequencing platform. The genetic ancestry cluster associated with self-reported Caucasian donors included 70% to 85% of the roughly 410 genotyped donors. About 310 gigabases of sequencing data and approximately 85 million unique TCR sequences were included in an early release covering about 700 HLA-typed donors. In the later analysis, no new phenotypic data were used to find candidate immune exposures; instead, reliance was placed on TCR beta sequences and their occurrence across donors.

General conclusions and limits of the study: In a later analysis, several top co-occurrence clusters were reported to appear linked to parvovirus B19, influenza, CMV and Epstein-Barr virus. A further reported finding was that TCR beta sequences accurately predicted the HLA-A and HLA-B alleles for most subjects in the first cohort. A cluster of highly shared sequence variants was judged likely to represent a technical artifact of the sequencing pipeline. A later analysis found that HLA-associated TCR beta chains were more clonally expanded and had lower generation probabilities than equally common non-associated chains. The study gave a list of over 150 TCR beta chains associated with cytomegalovirus. Linkage disequilibrium might explain the correlated functional status among segregating V segments, but an unknown experimental factor could not be ruled out. In both the original and validation cohorts, the classifier was reported to diagnose cytomegalovirus status with high specificity and sensitivity. In vitro tests confirmed that a few of the cytomegalovirus-associated TCR beta chains recognize cytomegalovirus antigens. Because the 87-base-pair reads could not distinguish some IMGT-functional V segments, including TRBV6-2 and TRBV6-3, those segments were excluded. Because counts were too low, seventeen rarely observed V segments, including chromosome 9 orphons, were excluded from the earlier analysis of some 590 of the donors. According to a later analysis, most CMV-associated TCR beta chains appeared to be HLA-restricted, and the HLA associations seemed to be driven largely by CMV exposure. Because HLA typing was missing for some donors at each locus, association tests included only the typed subset. In an earlier analysis of fewer than 700 of the donors, most TCR beta V segments appeared in productive rearrangements about 87% or about 30% of the time, broadly matching IMGT annotations. According to a later genetic analysis, donors in an Asian-associated ancestry cluster had fewer N-insertions in productive TCRs than the approximately 710-donor mean. While some public TCRs were present in many individuals, most TCR sequences turned up only very rarely across donors. Only TCR beta chains were sequenced in this cohort, and the absence of alpha or paired-chain data limited detectable features. Sequencing depth was assumed to be roughly uniform across donors in the presence/absence analyses, though that assumption may not hold. When HLA alleles, especially DR and DQ, strongly co-occurred, attributing TCR associations to individual alleles was difficult. At a false discovery rate of 0.05, a later analysis linked 15,000 to 20,000 TCR beta sequences to specific HLA alleles. V-gene and J-gene trimming of TCR beta chains was associated with a missense DCLRE1C variant in a later genetic analysis, and the association was replicated in an independent cohort. Immune exposure information for the cohort was limited to CMV serostatus. According to the authors, the approach could potentially be generalized to other disease states and immunological phenotypes. In a later analysis, the rate of TCR association differed among HLA loci, with DRB1 alleles having the most associated TCRs and HLA-C alleles having the fewest.

Points on this clone: The antigen this receptor binds is unknown. No much larger clone is present one base from it, and per-base qualities are unavailable.

Libraries were made using the immunoSEQ multiplex PCR assay. For the multiplex PCR, a mixture combining 60 forward primers for TCR Vbeta segments and 13 reverse primers for TCR Jbeta segments was used. A multiplex PCR assay on genomic DNA amplified the CDR3 region of rearranged TCR beta genes. On the Illumina HiSeq System, the amplified TCR beta libraries were sequenced as 87-base-pair reads. Turning to the authors' computational methods: A later analysis counted approximately 84 million unique TCR beta chains across the 666 repertoires, and some 11 million of these chains were shared by at least two donors. Raw reads were error-corrected and collapsed into unique sequences by a nearest-neighbor algorithm in which closely related sequences were merged to remove PCR and sequencing errors. CDR3 sequences were aligned to IMGT reference sequences to assign V, D and J gene segments. For a sequence to be retained, at least a six-nucleotide match to both a V gene segment and a J gene segment was required. Rearrangements were classified as productive when the CDR3 lacked stop codons and remained in frame with V and J, and all other rearrangements were classified as non-productive. Following IMGT convention, CDR3 was defined as the stretch from the second conserved V-encoded cysteine to the conserved J-encoded phenylalanine. The earlier analysis of about 620 of the donors excluded sequences that lacked an unambiguous match to a single V gene segment. In an earlier analysis of more than 500 of the donors, a V segment was called functional when productive rearrangements were above 56.7%, and segregating when the standard deviation between donors exceeded 5%. A statistical classification framework was built to diagnose cytomegalovirus status from the catalog of TCR beta chain sequences. In a later analysis, V and J genes were assigned by comparing TCR nucleotide sequences against IMGT/GENE-DB human TR gene sequences. Using the TCRdist pipeline, a later analysis assigned CDR3 sequences along with most-parsimonious VDJ recombination scenarios. In a later analysis, each TCR beta chain was defined by its CDR3 amino acid sequence together with its V-gene family, and reads lacking a unique V-gene family were excluded. A later analysis removed roughly 590 highly shared, low-generation-probability nucleotide sequences to deal with suspected cross-contamination and a sequencing artifact. In a later analysis, a clonal expansion index for each public chain was calculated from normalized within-repertoire ranks of inferred template counts. A later analysis computed generation probabilities with a VDJ recombination model fitted to out-of-frame rearrangements, and checked the results against IGoR. In a later analysis, hypergeometric tests were used to score TCR-TCR, TCR-HLA and TCR-CMV co-occurrence, with a repertoire-size bias correction applied to TCR pairs. To estimate false discovery rates, a later analysis permuted the HLA or CMV assignments 20 times. In a later analysis, co-occurring TCRs were grouped with DBSCAN, and TCRdist sequence similarity was added when clustering was performed within HLA-allele-positive subsets. For co-occurrence clustering, repertoires with fewer than 30,000 or more than 120,000 public chains were excluded, along with a handful of repertoires with anomalous nucleotide sharing. TCRdb carries this immuneACCESS record with in-frame sequences only. Its versions omit some clonotypes, under half of them owing to an unresolved V gene in the studies checked, with the rest unexplained. The V and J calls and clone size are taken from that table; D and trimming were inferred from the DNA. Here the sample has about 120,000 clones; roughly 73% occur a single time. Approximately 0.9% of the sample is held by the ten biggest clonotypes.

The CDR3 holds 14 amino acids from the cysteine to the phenylalanine. Left in the record is the CDR3 DNA by itself, 42 bases read in frame from the first base. V and J are trimmed by 3 bases and 5 bases, and the gene matches miss 4 bases of the junction. Taken from the germline V gene, the CDR1 and CDR2 loops are LGHNT and FRNRAP. The cohort consisted of more than 650 healthy bone marrow donors. All cohort members were sampled while nominally healthy, although unrecorded immune exposures were likely present. The donor was CMV seronegative and was included in the group of a few hundred seronegative cohort members. A peripheral blood sample was provided by each donor, and peripheral blood mononuclear cells were used for TCR beta sequencing. Genomic DNA was extracted from the blood cell samples with the Qiagen DNeasy Blood Extraction Kit.

Sequenced sample: PBMCs. The chain employs TRBV12-5 and TRBJ1-1, and 9 junction bases match TRBD1. This receptor was identified in a woman under 40 in good health and CMV-seronegative. In nucleotide form, the sequence is TGTGCTAGTGGTTTCGACAGGGGGTGGACTGAAGCTTTCTTT. Protein translation: CASGFDRGWTEAFF.